The source of this TCR beta chain is a study of blood T cell repertoires in COVID-19. Whole-study context: Spain, Italy and the United States supplied samples that represented acute and convalescent COVID-19. The analysed material was cDNA or gDNA that came from T cells, B-cell-depleted T cells, or PBMCs.

The table came from immunoSEQ multiplex PCR; TCRdb's copy has only in-frame clones and leaves some out. This sample has about 100,000 clones, with approximately 87% found just once. The germline V gene encodes CDR1 SGHDT and CDR2 YYEEEE. Losses at the gene ends were 4 bases for V and 7 bases for J; bases not matched to a gene: 6. The CDR3 contains 15 residues. This receptor was taken from a human donor in a cohort sampled during active COVID-19. The J gene is TRBJ1-6, the V gene TRBV5-6, with 9 positions matching TRBD1. Sequencing was carried out using peripheral blood. The CDR3 loop reads CASSLPGQGNSPLHF. DNA for the CDR3: TGTGCCAGCAGCCTGCCGGGACAGGGAAATTCACCCCTCCACTTT.